These 16 T cell receptor beta chains share one sample of origin, sequenced in a study of cytomegalovirus exposure and HLA in healthy donors. PCR primers comprised 60 Vbeta and 13 Jbeta primers. Method: immunoSEQ multiplex PCR; TCRdb's copy keeps in-frame clones and lacks some. Across 65,000 to 95,000 clones, the top ten clones capture roughly 1.5% of the sample. Sequenced sample: PBMCs. The receptors stem from a woman aged 60-75 years in good health and CMV-seronegative.

The chain carries TRBV29-1 and TRBJ2-3, with TRBD2 as a possible D gene (6 bases). Germline values: CDR1 SQVTM, CDR2 ANQGSEA. The CDR3 totals 13 residues. V dropped 4 bases and J dropped 1 base, with 9 bases sitting between them. Written as DNA, the CDR3 is TGCAGCGTTGTAGCTAGCGGCACAGATACGCAGTATTTT. It translates to CSVVASGTDTQYF.

The chain uses TRBV15 and TRBJ2-7; 11 nucleotides agree with TRBD2. After removal of 3 bases from V and 6 bases from J, the junction contained 4 bases not matched to a gene. CDR3 size: 14 residues. The germline V gene encodes CDR1 LNHNV and CDR2 YYDKDF (reference sequence). CDR3 nucleotides: TGTGCCACCAGCAGTTTAGCGGGAGGGGGCGAGCAGTACTTC. It encodes CATSSLAGGGEQYF.

The chain combines TRBV2 with TRBJ2-3, with D uncertain. CDR1 is SNHLY, CDR2 FYNNEI, per germline. With 2 bases removed from V and 2 bases from J, the gap between germline ends came to 11 bases. This CDR3 spans 15 amino acids. CDR3 protein: CASSELGVYTDTQYF. The CDR3 DNA sequence: TGTGCCAGCAGTGAACTAGGAGTTTACACAGATACGCAGTATTTT.

V and J are TRBV6-1 and TRBJ2-7; maybe TRBD2 (6 bases). The germline CDR1 and CDR2 sequences are MNHNS and SASEGT. This CDR3 is 14 amino acids long. The V end was cut by 4 bases, the J end by 4 bases, with 14 bases between. CDR3 sequence: CASSGGGDGYEQYF. For the CDR3, the DNA is TGTGCCAGCAGTGGTGGAGGGGACGGGTACGAGCAGTACTTC.

The chain recombines TRBV7-2 with TRBJ2-7; 9 bases are shared with TRBD2. The CDR3 consists of 16 residues. The germline V gene encodes CDR1 SGHTA and CDR2 FQGNSA. V dropped 1 base and J dropped 7; count of bases not matched to a gene: 11. The CDR3 bases are TGTGCCAGCAGCTTAGGCGGCGGGAGGGCCTCTGTTGAGCAGTACTTC. The encoded protein is CASSLGGGRASVEQYF.

The rearrangement links TRBV6-5 to TRBJ2-7, with D tentatively TRBD1 (6 bases). Germline V gene sequence: CDR1 MNHEY, CDR2 SVGAGI. Deletions cut 1 base from V and 4 bases from J, with 8 bases between. The CDR3 has 13 residues. This CDR3 is CASSYYQGYEQYF. The CDR3 DNA is TGTGCCAGCAGTTACTATCAGGGGTACGAGCAGTACTTC.

Comments on this clone: The same CDR3 arises from other DNA sequences in this sample as well. The rearrangement joins TRBV11-2 to TRBJ2-1; 7 bases match TRBD2. Germline V gene sequence: CDR1 SGHAT, CDR2 FQNNGV. After removal of 5 bases from V and 0 bases from J, the junction contained 13 bases not matched to a gene. The CDR3 totals 18 residues. The CDR3 bases are TGTGCCAGCAGCACTCCGACGCAGCGGGGAAGCTCCTACAATGAGCAGTTCTTC. This translates into CASSTPTQRGSSYNEQFF.

The chain recombines TRBV11-3 with TRBJ1-1; D gene uncertain. The CDR3 contains 14 residues. The V end was cut by 5 bases, the J end by 4 bases, with 14 bases between. Germline V gene lookup returns CDR1 SGHNT and CDR2 YENEEA. The CDR3 bases are TGTGCCAGCAGCACCCGGGGAGGTGGCACTGAAGCTTTCTTT. The encoded protein is CASSTRGGGTEAFF.

The rearrangement joins TRBV6-5 to TRBJ2-5; 7 bases are a match to TRBD1. The DNA end favors TRBJ2-7, so the J call may be wrong. This CDR3 region has 15 residues. Germline CDR1 reads MNHEY; CDR2 reads SVGAGI. CDR3: CASSRSGTEKYEQYF. The CDR3 nucleotides read TGTGCCAGCAGCAGATCCGGGACAGAGAAATACGAGCAGTACTTC.

The V gene is TRBV7-8, the J gene TRBJ2-1; 11 nucleotides align to TRBD2. The CDR3 extends over 15 amino acids. Germline V gene sequence: CDR1 SGHVS, CDR2 FQNEAQ. V shed 3 bases, J shed 7 bases, and the junction held 5 bases outside the gene matches. The CDR3 is CASSFSGTSGNEQFF. Written as DNA, the CDR3 is TGTGCCAGCAGCTTTTCCGGGACTAGCGGTAATGAGCAGTTCTTC. Full variable domain (outside the CDR3, taken from reference TRBV7-8 and TRBJ2-1): GAGVSQSPRYKVAKRGQDVALRCDPISGHVSLFWYQQALGQGPEFLTYFQNEAQLDKSGLPSDRFFAERPEGSVSTLKIQRTQQEDSAVYLCASSFSGTSGNEQFFGPGTRLTVL.

The rearrangement joins TRBV6-5 to TRBJ2-7; D is perhaps TRBD2 (6 bases). From germline, CDR1 is MNHEY and CDR2 SVGAGI. The CDR3 has 16 residues. V dropped 2 bases and J dropped 2 bases, with 16 bases sitting between them. The CDR3 loop reads CASSYTALAGTYEQYF. CDR3 in DNA: TGTGCCAGCAGTTACACCGCTTTGGCGGGAACCTACGAGCAGTACTTC.

CDR3 bases: TGTGCCACCAGCAGAGATGGGGGCAGACACTACGAGCAGTACTTC. This codes for CATSRDGGRHYEQYF. The V gene is TRBV15, the J gene TRBJ2-5; perhaps TRBD1 as D (6 bases). The DNA end is a closer match to TRBJ2-7, so the J assignment may be wrong. Looked up from germline, CDR1 is LNHNV and CDR2 is YYDKDF (reference sequence). The CDR3 length is 15 residues.

The chain employs TRBV5-1 and TRBJ2-2, with a weak D call TRBD1 (6 bases). CDR1 and CDR2 from the germline V gene are SGHRS and YFSETQ. V was shortened by 3 bases and J by 1 base, with 10 bases between the two germline ends. The CDR3 has 15 amino acids. The CDR3 region is CASSSRGLNTGELFF. The CDR3 DNA reads TGCGCCAGCAGCTCAAGGGGGTTGAACACCGGGGAGCTGTTTTTT.

The V and J genes are TRBV5-1 and TRBJ2-6; no definite D call. V was pared by 1 base and J by 0 bases, with 11 bases between. The CDR3 has 17 amino acids. Germline V lookup: CDR1 SGHRS, CDR2 YFSETQ. The CDR3 protein is CASSLQVTVSGANVLTF. CDR3 nucleotide sequence: TGCGCCAGCAGCTTGCAAGTGACTGTCTCTGGGGCCAACGTCCTGACTTTC.

The genes are TRBV28 and TRBJ2-7, with 9 bases fitting TRBD1. The V gene end was trimmed by 6 bases and the J gene end by 5 bases; junction bases not matched to a gene: 8. Germline loops: CDR1 MDHEN, CDR2 SYDVKM. This CDR3 has 14 amino acids. For the CDR3, the DNA is TGTGCCAGCAGCTCCGGGACAGGGATCCACGAGCAGTACTTC. It specifies CASSSGTGIHEQYF.

The gene calls are TRBV14 and TRBJ1-4; 10 bases fit TRBD1. The CDR3 is 16 residues long. Per germline, CDR1 SGHDN and CDR2 FVKESK. The V and J ends lost 3 bases and 4 bases, in that order; junction bases with no gene match: 5. The CDR3 spells CASSQYRDRGNEKLFF. The CDR3 DNA follows: TGTGCCAGCAGCCAGTACCGGGACAGGGGTAATGAAAAACTGTTTTTT.